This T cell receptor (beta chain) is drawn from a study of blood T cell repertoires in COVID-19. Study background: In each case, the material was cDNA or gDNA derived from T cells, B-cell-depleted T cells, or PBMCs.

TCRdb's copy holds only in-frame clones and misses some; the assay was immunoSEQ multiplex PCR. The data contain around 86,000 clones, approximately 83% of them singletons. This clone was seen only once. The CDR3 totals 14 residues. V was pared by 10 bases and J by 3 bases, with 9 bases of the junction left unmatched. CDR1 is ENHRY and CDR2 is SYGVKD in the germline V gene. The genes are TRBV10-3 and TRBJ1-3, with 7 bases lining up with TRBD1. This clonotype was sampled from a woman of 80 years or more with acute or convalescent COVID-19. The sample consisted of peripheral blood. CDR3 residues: CATWTGGNGNTIYF. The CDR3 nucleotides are TGTGCCACCTGGACAGGCGGAAATGGAAACACCATATATTTT.